The clone carrying this T cell receptor beta chain was detected only once. The sample originates from a study of patients with pleural tuberculosis. TCRdb fed the reads into MiXCR, producing one record per CDR3 protein. The repertoire has almost 30,000 distinct CDR3 sequences, 18% of them found once; the top ten carry 3.5%. The CDR3 spans 15 residues. Per the germline V gene, CDR1 is PRHDT and CDR2 is FYEKMQ (reference sequence). The V end was cut by 5 bases, the J end by 4 bases, with 17 bases between. This TCR derives from a human donor with pleural tuberculosis. The sample taken for sequencing was peripheral blood. V is TRBV13 and J is TRBJ2-5, with no clear D. CDR3 nucleotides: TGTGCCAGCAGCACCCGAAGCTTAGTCGGAGAGACCCAGTACTTC. It encodes CASSTRSLVGETQYF. The full variable domain, in which reference TRBV13 and TRBJ2-5 provide the parts outside the CDR3, is AAGVIQSPRHLIKEKRETATLKCYPIPRHDTVYWYQQGPGQDPQFLISFYEKMQSDKGSIPDRFSAQQFSDYHSELNMSSLELGDSALYFCASSTRSLVGETQYFGPGTRLLVL.